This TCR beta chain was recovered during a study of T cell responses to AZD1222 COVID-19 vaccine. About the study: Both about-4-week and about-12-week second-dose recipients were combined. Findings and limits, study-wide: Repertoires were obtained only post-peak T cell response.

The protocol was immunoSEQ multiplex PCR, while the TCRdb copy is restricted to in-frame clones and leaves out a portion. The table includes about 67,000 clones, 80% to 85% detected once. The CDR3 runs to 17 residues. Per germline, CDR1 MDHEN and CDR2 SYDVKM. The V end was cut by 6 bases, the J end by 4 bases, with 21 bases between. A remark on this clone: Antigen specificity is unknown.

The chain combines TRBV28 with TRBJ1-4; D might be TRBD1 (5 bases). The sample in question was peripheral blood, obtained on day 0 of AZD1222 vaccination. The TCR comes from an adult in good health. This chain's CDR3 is CASSPHLTGDLNEKLFF. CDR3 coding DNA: TGTGCCAGCAGCCCCCACCTTACAGGCGATCTTAATGAAAAACTGTTTTTT.